This T cell receptor beta chain derives from a study of post-analysis software for immune sequencing data. Findings and limits, study-wide: Roughly five TRBV segments, including TRBV5-6, TRBV5-1 and TRBV20-1, were more frequent in patients than controls.

Researchers reported that TCR beta cDNA libraries carried unique molecular identifiers. One entry per CDR3 protein, called by TCRdb with MiXCR from the PCR reads. This sample has roughly 700,000 distinct CDR3 sequences, with 30% found just once. This clonotype has a handful of counts. The antigen remains undetermined. Trimming removed 1 base at V and 1 base at J, with 5 bases between. The germline V gene has CDR1 SGHAT and CDR2 FQNNGV. The CDR3 runs to 13 residues. The genes are TRBV11-2 and TRBJ2-7; D ambiguous. The sequenced sample consisted of blood. The clonotype comes from a girl aged 5-17 years with multiple sclerosis. The chain's CDR3 is CASSLVRSYEQYF. CDR3 DNA: TGTGCCAGCAGCTTAGTAAGGTCCTACGAGCAGTACTTC.